This TCR beta chain was observed in a study of cytomegalovirus exposure and HLA in healthy donors. Notes on the study in general: Later analysis identified a missense DCLRE1C variant that was linked to TCR beta V- and J-gene trimming. Reported results showed that the classifier diagnosed cytomegalovirus status with high specificity and sensitivity. Being productive about 87% or about 30% of the time was typical of most TCR beta V segments in an earlier analysis.

At sampling all donors were nominally healthy, likely with unrecorded immune exposures. A remark on this clone: The antigen is undetermined.

This CDR3 region has 16 residues. The V gene lost 5 bases and the J gene lost 2 bases, with 17 bases spanning the gap. The germline V gene has CDR1 MNHEY and CDR2 SMNVEV (reference sequence). 60 Vbeta and 13 Jbeta primers were used in PCR. The data were produced by immunoSEQ multiplex PCR, yet TCRdb's version contains in-frame clones alone and is incomplete. The sample carries 100,000 or so clones, over 65% recorded once. The origin of this receptor is a man aged 40-49 years in good health and CMV-seropositive. The V and J genes are TRBV27 and TRBJ2-3, with D perhaps matching TRBD2 (7 bases). The sequenced sample consisted of PBMCs. In DNA form, the CDR3 reads TGTGCCAGCAGTCTAAGTTGGGGGGGGCACACAGATACGCAGTATTTT. As protein: CASSLSWGGHTDTQYF.